This T cell receptor beta chain emerged from a study of OX40 agonist ivuxolimab in advanced cancers. General study findings and limits: CD4+ and CD8+ T cells in blood underwent clonal expansion by week 6 at 0.1 to 3.0 mg/kg. Partial responders receiving 0.1-3.0 mg/kg showed among the lowest clonal expansion. Also present in some nonresponders was a low level of normalized T-cell clonal expansion. No determination was made of the antigen specificity of the expanded peripheral T cells.

J gave up 8 bases and V 10 bases, and 21 bases lay outside the gene matches. There are 17 residues in the CDR3. CDR1 is SEHNR, CDR2 FQNEAQ, per germline (reference sequence). A note on this clone: Its antigen remains unknown.

The data were produced by immunoSEQ multiplex PCR, yet TCRdb's version contains in-frame clones alone and is incomplete. The sample yields some 28,000 clones, roughly 86% seen once. The TCR originated in an adult with an advanced solid tumor such as melanoma, head and neck, liver or kidney cancer. This rearrangement joins TRBV7-9 to TRBJ1-1, with TRBD1 matching over 11 bases. Material: CD4+ or CD8+ T cells sorted from blood, obtained in a trial of the OX40 agonist ivuxolimab. The CDR3 sequence is CATRGDRGKTYPKEAFF. CDR3 bases: TGTGCCACCAGGGGGGACAGGGGGAAAACTTATCCCAAAGAAGCTTTCTTT.